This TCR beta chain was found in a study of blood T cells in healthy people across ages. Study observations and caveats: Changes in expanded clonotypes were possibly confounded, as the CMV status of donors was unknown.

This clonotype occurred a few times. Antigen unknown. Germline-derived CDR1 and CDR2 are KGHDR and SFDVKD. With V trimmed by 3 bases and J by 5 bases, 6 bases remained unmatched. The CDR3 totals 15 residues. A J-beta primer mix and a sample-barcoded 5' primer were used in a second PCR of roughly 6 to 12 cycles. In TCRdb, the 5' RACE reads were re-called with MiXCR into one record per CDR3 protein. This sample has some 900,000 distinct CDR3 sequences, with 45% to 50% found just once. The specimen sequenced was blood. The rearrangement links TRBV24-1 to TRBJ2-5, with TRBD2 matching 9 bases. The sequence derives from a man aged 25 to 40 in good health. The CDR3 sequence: CATSDAGLARETQYF. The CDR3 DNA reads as TGTGCCACCAGTGATGCAGGACTAGCGAGGGAGACCCAGTACTTC.